These 10 T cell receptor beta chains were all obtained from the same sample, sequenced in a study of neoadjuvant anti-PD-1 for oral cavity cancer. Only in-frame clones appear in the TCRdb table, and some are missing; sequencing was by immunoSEQ multiplex PCR. This table holds some 10,000 clones, approximately 57% found once. Regarding time point: after neoadjuvant nivolumab, at surgical resection. The sample was PBMCs, taken after nivolumab (anti-PD-1) treatment. The receptors shown here come from a person between 40 and 85 years old with oral cavity squamous cell carcinoma.

The chain carries TRBV9 and TRBJ2-1, with D possibly TRBD2 on 5 matching bases. The V gene's germline CDR1 is SGDLS and CDR2 YYNGEE. The CDR3 runs 15 residues. V was shortened by 4 bases and J by 2 bases, with 13 bases between the two germline ends. CDR3 DNA sequence: TGTGCCAGCAGCTCCCTGGCGGGTACCTACAATGAGCAGTTCTTC. Its protein product is CASSSLAGTYNEQFF.

The chain recombines TRBV15 with TRBJ2-1; a weak D match, TRBD2 (6 bases). With 5 bases removed from V and 5 bases from J, the gap between germline ends came to 19 bases. The length of the CDR3 is 16 residues. Germline V gene data show CDR1 as LNHNV and CDR2 as YYDKDF (reference sequence). The CDR3 here is CATSGADYRPNNEQFF. As DNA, the CDR3 is TGTGCCACCAGCGGCGCGGACTACAGGCCTAACAATGAGCAGTTCTTC.

J is TRBJ2-1 and V is TRBV5-1; TRBD1 matches 7 bases. The CDR3 sequence is 15 residues long. The V and J ends lost 7 bases and 6 bases, in that order; junction bases with no gene match: 13. Germline CDR1 and CDR2: SGHRS and YFSETQ. The CDR3 DNA follows: TGCGCCAGCGAACTGGACAGGTCTAGTTTCAATGAGCAGTTCTTC. This codes for CASELDRSSFNEQFF.

V is TRBV9 and J is TRBJ2-2, with D perhaps TRBD1 or TRBD2 (5 bases each). CDR1 is SGDLS and CDR2 is YYNGEE in the germline V gene. The length of the CDR3 is 15 residues. The V end was cut by 2 bases, the J end by 6 bases, with 14 bases between. CDR3 sequence reads: CASSVGGLGAGELFF. CDR3 bases: TGTGCCAGCAGCGTGGGCGGGTTAGGGGCCGGGGAGCTGTTTTTT.

The V gene is TRBV19, the J gene TRBJ1-6, with 8 nucleotides matching TRBD1. CDR1 is LNHDA, CDR2 SQIVND, per germline (reference sequence). The CDR3 loop spans 15 amino acids. V was pared by 3 bases and J by 10 bases, with 8 bases of the junction left unmatched. The CDR3 nucleotides read TGTGCCAGTAGTATTTCAGGACAGGGCTACTCACCCCTCCACTTT. Amino acid sequence: CASSISGQGYSPLHF.

V is TRBV7-2 and J is TRBJ1-1; D is undetermined. V lost 1 base to trimming and J lost 1 base, with 4 bases between them. The CDR3 loop spans 13 amino acids. Germline CDR1 and CDR2: SGHTA and FQGNSA. The CDR3 is CASSLVRNTEAFF. CDR3 nucleotides: TGTGCCAGCAGCTTAGTCAGGAACACTGAAGCTTTCTTT.

The genes are TRBV19 and TRBJ1-3; D possibly corresponds to TRBD1 (5 bases). The length of the CDR3 is 13 residues. Germline V gene sequence: CDR1 LNHDA, CDR2 SQIVND (reference sequence). V was cut by 7 bases and J by 4 bases, with 11 bases left in between. In nucleotides, the CDR3 is TGTGCCAGTACACCCGGGGGAGGAAACACCATATATTTT. It codes for CASTPGGGNTIYF.

The chain has TRBV7-9 and TRBJ2-3, with TRBD2 as a possible D gene (5 bases). Trimming removed 7 bases at V and 3 bases at J, with 17 bases between. The CDR3 is 15 amino acids. The germline V gene has CDR1 SEHNR and CDR2 FQNEAQ (reference sequence). Here the CDR3 reads CASTFVGSNTDTQYF. For the CDR3, the DNA is TGTGCCAGCACTTTTGTAGGGAGCAATACAGATACGCAGTATTTT.

The rearrangement joins TRBV2 to TRBJ2-3, with 15 bases matching TRBD2. The CDR3 is 16 residues long. Germline V gene lookup returns CDR1 SNHLY and CDR2 FYNNEI. V lost 6 bases, J lost 4 bases, and 5 bases stayed unmatched. CDR3: CASRLRTSGGADTQYF. The DNA for the CDR3 is TGTGCCAGCAGATTACGGACTAGCGGGGGGGCAGATACGCAGTATTTT.

This clone occurred a few times. The chain employs TRBV28 and TRBJ2-7; TRBD1 matches 7 bases. V shed 3 bases and J 3 bases; nucleotides not matched to a gene: 5. This CDR3 region has 14 residues. Germline values: CDR1 MDHEN, CDR2 SYDVKM. CDR3 residues: CASSLEQGNYEQYF. CDR3 bases: TGTGCCAGCAGTTTGGAACAGGGGAACTACGAGCAGTACTTC.